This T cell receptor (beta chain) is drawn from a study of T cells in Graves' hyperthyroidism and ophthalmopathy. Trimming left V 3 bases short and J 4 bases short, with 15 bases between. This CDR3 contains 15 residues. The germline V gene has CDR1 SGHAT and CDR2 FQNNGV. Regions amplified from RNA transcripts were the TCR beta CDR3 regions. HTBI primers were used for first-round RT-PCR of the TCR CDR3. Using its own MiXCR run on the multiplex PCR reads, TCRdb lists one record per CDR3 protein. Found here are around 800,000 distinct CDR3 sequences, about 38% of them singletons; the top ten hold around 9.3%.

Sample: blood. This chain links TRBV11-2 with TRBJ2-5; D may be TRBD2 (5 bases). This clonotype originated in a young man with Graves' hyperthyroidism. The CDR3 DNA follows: TGTGCCAGCAGCTTCGGTCCTAGCCAGGTAGAGACCCAGTACTTC. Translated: CASSFGPSQVETQYF. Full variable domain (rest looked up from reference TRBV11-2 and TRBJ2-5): EAGVAQSPRYKIIEKRQSVAFWCNPISGHATLYWYQQILGQGPKLLIQFQNNGVVDDSQLPKDRFSAERLKGVDSTLKIQPAKLEDSAVYLCASSFGPSQVETQYFGPGTRLLVL.